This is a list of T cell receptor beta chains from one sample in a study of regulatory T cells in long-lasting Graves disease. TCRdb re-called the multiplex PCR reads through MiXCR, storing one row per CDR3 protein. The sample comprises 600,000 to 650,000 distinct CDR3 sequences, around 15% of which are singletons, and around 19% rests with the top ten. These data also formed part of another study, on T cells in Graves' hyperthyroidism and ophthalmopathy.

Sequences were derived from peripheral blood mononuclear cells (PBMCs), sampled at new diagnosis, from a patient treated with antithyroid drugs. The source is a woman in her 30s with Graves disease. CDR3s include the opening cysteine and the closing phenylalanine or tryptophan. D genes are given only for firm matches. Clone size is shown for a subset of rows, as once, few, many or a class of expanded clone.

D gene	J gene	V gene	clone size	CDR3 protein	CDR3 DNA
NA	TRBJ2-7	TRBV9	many	CASSPGTYYEQYF	TGTGCCAGCAGCCCCGGGACTTACTACGAGCAGTACTTC
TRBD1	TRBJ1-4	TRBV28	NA	CANSASGQGATNEKLFF	TGTGCCAACAGCGCTTCTGGACAGGGTGCAACTAATGAAAAACTGTTTTTT
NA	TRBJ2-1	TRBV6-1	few	CASTGAGQEKQNEQFF	TGTGCCAGCACCGGAGCGGGACAGGAGAAACAAAATGAGCAGTTCTTC
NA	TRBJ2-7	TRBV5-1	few	CASSFQGQKDGEQYF	TGCGCCAGCAGTTTTCAGGGCCAGAAAGACGGCGAGCAGTACTTC
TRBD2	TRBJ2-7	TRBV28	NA	CASSRTSGRAFEQYF	TGTGCCAGCAGTAGGACTAGCGGGAGGGCGTTTGAGCAGTACTTC
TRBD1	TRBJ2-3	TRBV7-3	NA	CASSSRPTGGQSTDTQYF	TGTGCCAGCAGCTCCAGGCCTACAGGGGGCCAAAGCACAGATACGCAGTATTTT
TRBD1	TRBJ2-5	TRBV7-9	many	CASSFSRFRGETQYF	TGTGCCAGCAGCTTCAGCCGGTTCAGGGGGGAGACCCAGTACTTC
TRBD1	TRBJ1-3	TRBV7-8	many	CASSLGTVSGNTIYF	TGTGCCAGCAGCTTGGGGACAGTCTCTGGAAACACCATATATTTT
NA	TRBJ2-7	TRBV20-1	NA	CSARDRRGTLYEQYF	TGCAGTGCTAGAGATCGGCGGGGGACACTATACGAGCAGTACTTC
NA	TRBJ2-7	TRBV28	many	CASGVISSYEQYF	TGTGCCAGCGGGGTAATTAGCTCCTACGAGCAGTACTTC
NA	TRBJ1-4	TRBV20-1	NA	CSASGGAGEEKLFF	TGCAGTGCTAGCGGCGGGGCTGGTGAAGAAAAACTGTTTTTT
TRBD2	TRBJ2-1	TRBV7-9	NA	CASSRGAGVSYNEQFF	TGTGCCAGCAGCCGCGGGGCGGGAGTGTCCTACAATGAGCAGTTCTTC